This T cell receptor beta chain was sequenced during a study of vaccination effects on CD4 cells after COVID-19. Points from the study as a whole: Marked clonal contraction of infection- and vaccine-induced clones was seen late after vaccination.

The germline gives CDR1 MNHEY, CDR2 SMNVEV (reference sequence). Trimming took off 5 bases at V and 0 bases at J, with 8 bases between the two ends. The CDR3 covers 15 residues. Concerning this clone: Its cognate antigen is unknown.

Here immunoSEQ multiplex PCR was the method, and the copy in TCRdb shows in-frame clones only, minus some. The sample lists just over 20,000 clones, roughly two thirds occurring once. Viral peptide pool expansion of antigen-specific CD4+ T cells preceded sequencing in the ViraFEST assay. Cultured cells yielded isolated CD4+ T cells after around 10 days. Nucleocapsid antibody tests were negative, and the vaccine recipients had no prior SARS-CoV-2 infection. The chain is built from TRBV27 and TRBJ1-6; D remains unclear. The sequence was collected from a human donor who received a COVID-19 vaccine. The specimen was CD4+ T cells from PBMCs cultured with HCoV-NL63 spike peptides, collected before COVID-19 vaccination. In DNA, the CDR3 is TGTGCCAGCAGTACGTCAAGCTCCTATAATTCACCCCTCCACTTT. Translated, it gives CASSTSSSYNSPLHF.